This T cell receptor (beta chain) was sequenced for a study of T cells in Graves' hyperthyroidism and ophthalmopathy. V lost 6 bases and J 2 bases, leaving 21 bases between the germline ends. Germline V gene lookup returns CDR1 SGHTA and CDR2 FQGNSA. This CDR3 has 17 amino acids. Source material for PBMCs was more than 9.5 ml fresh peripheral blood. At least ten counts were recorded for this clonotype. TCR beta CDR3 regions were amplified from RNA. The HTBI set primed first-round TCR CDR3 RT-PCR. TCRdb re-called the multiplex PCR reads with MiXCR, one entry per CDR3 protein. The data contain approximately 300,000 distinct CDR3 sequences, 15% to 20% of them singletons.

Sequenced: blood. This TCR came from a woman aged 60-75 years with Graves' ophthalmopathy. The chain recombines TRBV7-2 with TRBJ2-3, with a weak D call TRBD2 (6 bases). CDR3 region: CASSSTGTGVSTDTQYF. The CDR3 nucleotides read TGTGCCAGCAGTAGCACCGGGACTGGCGTCTCCACAGATACGCAGTATTTT.